This T cell receptor (beta chain) derives from a study of T cells in Graves' hyperthyroidism and ophthalmopathy. Germline V CDR1 and CDR2: MNHNY, SVGAGI (reference sequence). CDR3 length equals 13 residues. V was trimmed by 2 bases and J by 11 bases, leaving 13 bases between them. Hyperthyroidism patients were newly diagnosed, had disease duration under 2 months, and were aged 18 to 65 years. Uncontrolled infections, other autoimmune diseases, pregnancy or lactation led to exclusion of patients. TCR beta CDR3 sequences were amplified from RNA transcripts. When the TCR CDR3 underwent first-round RT-PCR, the HTBI primer set was used. TCRdb recomputed calls from the multiplex PCR reads with MiXCR, one row per CDR3 protein. In the table there are roughly 290,000 distinct CDR3 sequences, about an eighth of which are singletons. This clonotype was seen ten or more times.

The sample comprised blood. The V call is TRBV6-6, the J call TRBJ1-5; D remains unclear. The sequence derives from a young woman with Graves' hyperthyroidism that later progressed to Graves' ophthalmopathy. The CDR3 DNA sequence: TGTGCCAGCAGTTACAGTCCCGAGAGGACCCAGCATTTT. This translates into CASSYSPERTQHF.